This passage covers 22 T cell receptor beta chains from one sample sequenced in a study of PD-1 blockade in classical Hodgkin lymphoma. Each patient relapsed following autologous stem cell transplantation, and prior brentuximab vedotin exposure differed. The data were produced by immunoSEQ multiplex PCR, yet TCRdb's version contains in-frame clones alone and is incomplete. Among about 61,000 clones, over 75% were seen once, and the ten largest hold 15%. Sequenced here: peripheral blood mononuclear cells (PBMCs), sampled at baseline. The receptors were sampled from a human donor with classical Hodgkin lymphoma.

The gene calls are TRBV19 and TRBJ2-7; perhaps TRBD1 as D (6 bases). From germline, CDR1 is LNHDA and CDR2 SQIVND (reference sequence). V was cut by 5 bases and J by 2 bases, with 22 bases left in between. This CDR3 comprises 17 residues. DNA for the CDR3: TGTGCCAGTAGTGCCGCGGTTCCCGGGACACCACCCTACGAGCAGTACTTC. Its protein product is CASSAAVPGTPPYEQYF.

The gene calls are TRBV7-9 and TRBJ1-1; D ambiguous. In germline, CDR1 is SEHNR, CDR2 FQNEAQ (reference sequence). The V and J ends lost 6 bases and 5 bases respectively, with 7 bases between them. This CDR3 spans 11 amino acids. CDR3: CASSPRTEAFF. In DNA, the CDR3 is TGTGCCAGCAGTCCCAGGACTGAAGCTTTCTTT.

The chain recombines TRBV10-2 with TRBJ2-1; D is ambiguous. The ends were cut back, 0 bases at V and 4 bases at J, with 10 bases in the middle. CDR3 size: 15 residues. Germline values: CDR1 WSHSY, CDR2 SAAADI. CDR3 amino acids: CASSESAKIYNEQFF. CDR3 nucleotides: TGCGCCAGCAGTGAGTCGGCAAAGATTTACAATGAGCAGTTCTTC.

The chain recombines TRBV6-5 with TRBJ1-1; TRBD1 agrees at 11 bases. The CDR3 runs 15 residues. Trimming at V came to 9 bases and at J to 0 bases, leaving 6 bases not matched to a gene. CDR1 and CDR2 from the germline V gene are MNHEY and SVGAGI. In nucleotides, the CDR3 is TGTGCCAGTCTTGGGACAGGGGGTATGAACACTGAAGCTTTCTTT. Its protein is CASLGTGGMNTEAFF.

The sample holds one count of this clone. The chain uses TRBV19 and TRBJ1-2; TRBD1 agrees at 7 bases. This CDR3 comprises 15 residues. The germline V gene encodes CDR1 LNHDA and CDR2 SQIVND (reference sequence). Germline trimming cut 7 bases from V and 5 bases from J; bases unmatched to any gene: 13. Written as DNA, the CDR3 is TGTGCCAGTACATTGGGGGACAGATTAACGTATGGCTACACCTTC. This gives the protein CASTLGDRLTYGYTF.

The V gene is TRBV27, the J gene TRBJ1-4; possible D gene TRBD1, 6 bases. The length of the CDR3 is 14 residues. Germline-derived CDR1 and CDR2 are MNHEY and SMNVEV (reference sequence). The V end was cut by 4 bases, the J end by 10 bases, with 16 bases between. CDR3 region: CASSWGQGEGKLFF. The CDR3 DNA follows: TGTGCCAGCAGTTGGGGGCAGGGAGAGGGAAAACTGTTTTTT.

This chain joins TRBV5-4 and TRBJ2-1, with 9 bases that match TRBD1. In germline, CDR1 is SGHNT, CDR2 YYREEE (reference sequence). The CDR3 has 13 amino acids. J lost 8 bases, V lost 3 bases, and 3 bases had no gene match. The CDR3 here is CASSYGTGHEQFF. The CDR3 nucleotides are TGTGCCAGCAGCTACGGGACAGGGCATGAGCAGTTCTTC.

The chain uses TRBV6-1 and TRBJ2-7; 7 bases fit TRBD1. The V gene's germline CDR1 is MNHNS and CDR2 SASEGT. Losses at the gene ends were 2 bases for V and 0 bases for J; bases not matched to a gene: 10. CDR3 length equals 17 residues. CDR3 residues: CASSEMGQPGSSYEQYF. The CDR3 DNA reads as TGTGCCAGCAGTGAAATGGGACAGCCGGGGAGCTCCTACGAGCAGTACTTC.

This rearrangement joins TRBV4-2 to TRBJ2-3; 9 nucleotides line up with TRBD2. This CDR3 contains 15 residues. The V gene end was trimmed by 1 base and the J gene end by 1 base; junction bases not matched to a gene: 0. Germline V gene lookup returns CDR1 LGHNA and CDR2 YNFKEQ. The CDR3 sequence is CASSQASGGTDTQYF. CDR3 DNA: TGTGCCAGCAGCCAAGCTAGCGGGGGCACAGATACGCAGTATTTT.

The chain links TRBV13 to TRBJ2-5, with D possibly TRBD2 on 5 matching bases. Germline values: CDR1 PRHDT, CDR2 FYEKMQ (reference sequence). V lost 1 base and J lost 7, with 10 bases in between. There are 13 residues in the CDR3. In DNA, the CDR3 is TGTGCCAGCAGCTTAGACCCCAGCGGGACCCAGTACTTC. Its translation: CASSLDPSGTQYF.

The chain links TRBV4-1 to TRBJ2-5, with 7 bases fitting TRBD1. Germline trimming cut 4 bases from V and 2 bases from J; bases unmatched to any gene: 7. The CDR3 runs 15 residues. In germline, CDR1 is MGHRA, CDR2 YSYEKL. CDR3 in amino acids: CASSLGQKRQETQYF. The CDR3 DNA reads TGCGCCAGCAGCCTGGGACAGAAGAGACAAGAGACCCAGTACTTC.

This chain connects TRBV6-6 to TRBJ1-1; 7 bases match TRBD1. CDR3 length: 14 amino acids. Germline V gives CDR1 MNHNY, CDR2 SVGAGI (reference sequence). Trimming took 5 bases from V and 3 from J; bases not matched to a gene: 6. Here the CDR3 reads CASSSRDRDTEAFF. Written as DNA, the CDR3 is TGTGCCAGCAGTAGCCGGGACAGAGACACTGAAGCTTTCTTT.

The chain couples TRBV19 to TRBJ2-3; no clear D. Per the germline V gene, CDR1 is LNHDA and CDR2 is SQIVND (reference sequence). The V gene lost 4 bases and the J gene lost 4 bases, with 9 bases spanning the gap. CDR3 length equals 13 residues. This CDR3 is CASSTNPADTQYF. CDR3 coding DNA: TGTGCCAGTAGTACTAATCCCGCAGATACGCAGTATTTT.

The chain combines TRBV5-1 with TRBJ1-2; D unclear. The CDR3 is 14 residues long. V was clipped by 2 bases and J by 2 bases, with 10 bases between them. Germline V lookup: CDR1 SGHRS, CDR2 YFSETQ. CDR3 amino acids: CASSFNGVNYGYTF. The CDR3, as DNA: TGCGCCAGCAGCTTCAATGGGGTGAACTATGGCTACACCTTC.

The J gene is TRBJ1-5, the V gene TRBV19; no reliable D call. This CDR3 contains 15 residues. The V and J ends lost 1 base and 1 base respectively, with 8 bases between them. The germline gives CDR1 LNHDA, CDR2 SQIVND (reference sequence). CDR3 bases: TGTGCCAGTAGTATAGCCCCATTCAGCAATCAGCCCCAGCATTTT. Encoded protein: CASSIAPFSNQPQHF.

V usage is TRBV7-9 and J usage is TRBJ1-1; no clear D gene. The V gene lost 9 bases and the J gene lost 3 bases, with 2 bases spanning the gap. This CDR3 has 9 residues. The germline V gene has CDR1 SEHNR and CDR2 FQNEAQ (reference sequence). Here the CDR3 reads CARYTEAFF. The CDR3 DNA reads TGTGCCAGATACACTGAAGCTTTCTTT.

The sample holds one count of this clone. The rearrangement uses TRBV18 and TRBJ1-1, with TRBD1 matching 7 bases. V lost 6 bases to trimming and J lost 3 bases; unmatched junction nucleotides: 13. Germline CDR1 reads KGHSH; CDR2 reads LQKENI. This CDR3 has 16 amino acids. The CDR3 reads CASSPDTGQFYTEAFF. The DNA for the CDR3 is TGTGCCAGCTCGCCTGATACGGGACAGTTTTACACTGAAGCTTTCTTT.

J is TRBJ2-5 and V is TRBV15; perhaps TRBD2 as D (6 bases). The germline gives CDR1 LNHNV, CDR2 YYDKDF (reference sequence). The CDR3 is 17 amino acids. Trimming shortened V by 3 bases and J by 2 bases, and 19 bases separated the two germline ends. CDR3 sequence reads: CATSSNLRSGLQETQYF. The CDR3 DNA sequence: TGTGCCACCAGCAGCAACCTGAGAAGCGGACTACAAGAGACCCAGTACTTC. Combining the CDR3 with reference TRBV15 and TRBJ2-5 gives the whole variable domain DAMVIQNPRYQVTQFGKPVTLSCSQTLNHNVMYWYQQKSSQAPKLLFHYYDKDFNNEADTPDNFQSRRPNTSFCFLDIRSPGLGDTAMYLCATSSNLRSGLQETQYFGPGTRLLVL.

This rearrangement joins TRBV5-5 to TRBJ1-2; no firm D call. V dropped 4 bases and J dropped 3 bases, with 16 bases sitting between them. Germline-derived CDR1 and CDR2 are SGHKS and YYEKEE (reference sequence). The CDR3 is 15 amino acids. CDR3 loop: CASSPELTRHYGYTF. The CDR3 DNA reads TGTGCCAGCAGCCCCGAATTGACCCGACACTATGGCTACACCTTC.

This chain links TRBV19 with TRBJ2-7; 8 bases line up with TRBD1. J lost 6 bases, V lost 4 bases, and 11 bases had no gene match. CDR1 and CDR2 (germline): LNHDA, SQIVND (reference sequence). This CDR3 is built from 15 residues. The CDR3 DNA reads as TGTGCCAGTAGTAGCGTGGGGCCGGGGACAGGCGAGCAGTACTTC. Encoded protein: CASSSVGPGTGEQYF.

This clone was detected once. The chain joins TRBV30 to TRBJ1-4; 10 bases line up with TRBD1. Germline V gives CDR1 GTSNPN, CDR2 SVGIG (reference sequence). This CDR3 spans 14 amino acids. V shed 3 bases, J shed 8 bases, and the junction held 6 bases outside the gene matches. The CDR3 loop is CAWSAGTGDEKLFF. The CDR3 DNA sequence: TGTGCCTGGAGCGCCGGGACAGGGGACGAAAAACTGTTTTTT.

This chain connects TRBV5-4 to TRBJ1-5; D unclear. The CDR3 has 14 amino acids. V lost 0 bases and J 4 bases, leaving 8 bases between the germline ends. Per the germline V gene, CDR1 is SGHNT and CDR2 is YYREEE (reference sequence). Written as DNA, the CDR3 is TGTGCCAGCAGCTTGGGGCCGTTAAATCAGCCCCAGCATTTT. Its protein is CASSLGPLNQPQHF. The whole variable domain, remainder taken from reference TRBV5-4 and TRBJ1-5, is ETGVTQSPTHLIKTRGQQVTLRCSSQSGHNTVSWYQQALGQGPQFIFQYYREEENGRGNFPPRFSGLQFPNYSSELNVNALELDDSALYLCASSLGPLNQPQHFGDGTRLSIL.